A single sample gave rise to the 19 T cell receptor beta chains below, sequenced in a study of cytomegalovirus exposure and HLA in healthy donors (dated by TCRdb to about 2017). The library was made by the immunoSEQ multiplex PCR assay. TCRdb holds this immuneACCESS table with in-frame rearrangements only. Some clones are missing; in checked studies, unresolved V genes explain under half, and the rest has no known cause. For this sample the table gives roughly 130,000 clones, of which about nine tenths were detected only once. The ten largest account for about 1.5% of the sample. Sample: PBMCs. The receptors come from a man aged 30-40 years in good health and CMV-seronegative.

The rearrangement uses TRBV2 and TRBJ1-4; D not resolved. The ends were cut back, 9 bases at V and 0 bases at J, with 8 bases in the middle. CDR1 and CDR2 from the germline V gene are SNHLY and FYNNEI. There are 13 residues in the CDR3. The CDR3 loop is CASLAATNEKLFF. The CDR3 bases are TGTGCCAGTTTGGCGGCAACTAATGAAAAACTGTTTTTT.

The CDR3 coding sequence is TGTGCCATCGCCACAGGGGTCGAAGAGACCCAGTACTTC. Amino acid sequence: CAIATGVEETQYF. The rearrangement links TRBV10-3 to TRBJ2-5; TRBD1 aligns across 7 bases. The V gene's germline CDR1 is ENHRY and CDR2 SYGVKD. The CDR3 spans 13 residues. The trim removed 8 bases at V and 3 bases at J, leaving 6 bases unmatched.

The rearrangement links TRBV19 to TRBJ2-1, with D uncertain. Germline V CDR1 and CDR2: LNHDA, SQIVND (reference sequence). V was shortened by 7 bases and J by 0 bases, with 4 bases between the two germline ends. The CDR3 loop spans 12 amino acids. The CDR3 is CASTGSYNEQFF. CDR3 nucleotides: TGTGCCAGTACGGGCTCCTACAATGAGCAGTTCTTC.

This clone was counted once. V is TRBV6-5 and J is TRBJ1-5, with D possibly being TRBD1 (5 bases). The CDR3 has 15 amino acids. The V end was cut by 7 bases, the J end by 0 bases, with 13 bases between. Germline V gene data show CDR1 as MNHEY and CDR2 as SVGAGI. The CDR3 bases are TGTGCCAGCAATCAGGGCCCATATAGCAATCAGCCCCAGCATTTT. It codes for CASNQGPYSNQPQHF.

The chain uses TRBV11-2 and TRBJ2-7; TRBD2 agrees at 8 bases. This CDR3 is 14 amino acids long. Germline loops: CDR1 SGHAT, CDR2 FQNNGV. The junction had 5 bases not matched to a gene; V was cut back by 7 bases and J by 0 bases. This chain's CDR3 is CASKIAGSSYEQYF. Here the CDR3 DNA reads TGTGCCAGCAAGATAGCGGGGAGCTCCTACGAGCAGTACTTC.

The genes are TRBV29-1 and TRBJ1-2, with D tentatively TRBD1 (6 bases). V lost 4 bases and J lost 2, with 11 bases in between. The CDR3 is made up of 13 amino acids. Germline lookup yields CDR1 SQVTM and CDR2 ANQGSEA. The CDR3 DNA reads TGCAGCGTTGGCAGGGGTCCGAACTATGGCTACACCTTC. It specifies CSVGRGPNYGYTF. The entire variable domain, with the rest obtained from reference TRBV29-1 and TRBJ1-2, is as follows: SAVISQKPSRDICQRGTSLTIQCQVDSQVTMMFWYRQQPGQSLTLIATANQGSEATYESGFVIDKFPISRPNLTFSTLTVSNMSPEDSSIYLCSVGRGPNYGYTFGSGTRLTVV.

This clone was recorded only once. The chain combines TRBV9 with TRBJ1-5; 7 nucleotides match TRBD1. CDR3 length equals 15 residues. The V gene end was trimmed by 4 bases and the J gene end by 0 bases; junction bases not matched to a gene: 4. Germline V gene lookup returns CDR1 SGDLS and CDR2 YYNGEE. CDR3 protein: CASSRDSDSNQPQHF. The CDR3 bases are TGTGCCAGCAGCCGGGACAGCGATAGCAATCAGCCCCAGCATTTT.

This clone was found once. The CDR3: CAWSVPRTGNTIYF. The CDR3 coding sequence is TGTGCCTGGAGTGTACCGAGGACTGGAAACACCATATATTTT. The chain joins TRBV30 to TRBJ1-3; no reliable D call. The CDR3 runs 14 residues. Germline CDR1 and CDR2: GTSNPN and SVGIG (reference sequence). Trimming took 0 bases from V and 2 from J, leaving 8 bases between them.

The chain joins TRBV15 to TRBJ1-5; D is unclear. The germline CDR1 and CDR2 sequences are LNHNV and YYDKDF (reference sequence). Trimming took off 0 bases at V and 6 bases at J, with 12 bases between the two ends. The length of the CDR3 is 15 residues. The CDR3 region is CATSRDPGLGQPQHF. In nucleotides, the CDR3 is TGTGCCACCAGCAGAGACCCAGGACTGGGTCAGCCCCAGCATTTT.

The rearrangement links TRBV6-1 to TRBJ1-1, with D possibly matching TRBD1 (5 bases). The ends were cut back, 6 bases at V and 6 bases at J, with 17 bases in the middle. This CDR3 has 14 residues. Germline CDR1 reads MNHNS; CDR2 reads SASEGT. The CDR3 coding sequence is TGTGCCAGCAGGGAGAGTGGGGCTGGTGCTGAAGCTTTCTTT. This translates into CASRESGAGAEAFF.

CDR3 region: CATIPSSRISYGYTF. Written as DNA, the CDR3 is TGTGCCACTATACCCTCCTCGCGGATTAGCTATGGCTACACCTTC. The genes are TRBV19 and TRBJ1-2; D remains ambiguous. The CDR3 covers 15 residues. Germline V gene lookup returns CDR1 LNHDA and CDR2 SQIVND (reference sequence). V was cut by 10 bases and J by 4 bases, with 22 bases left in between.

The chain uses TRBV5-6 and TRBJ2-2; maybe TRBD2 (5 bases). This CDR3 is 14 amino acids long. The ends were cut back, 3 bases at V and 3 bases at J, with 9 bases in the middle. Germline CDR1 and CDR2: SGHDT and YYEEEE. CDR3 sequence reads: CASSSILDTGELFF. The CDR3 coding sequence is TGTGCCAGCAGCTCGATACTAGACACCGGGGAGCTGTTTTTT.

The J gene is TRBJ1-2, the V gene TRBV19; 9 bases fit TRBD1. V dropped 10 bases and J dropped 4; count of bases not matched to a gene: 13. Germline loops: CDR1 LNHDA, CDR2 SQIVND (reference sequence). There are 15 residues in the CDR3. CDR3 region: CATYSGTGRLYGYTF. CDR3 nucleotides: TGTGCCACTTACTCCGGGACAGGGCGTCTCTATGGCTACACCTTC.

The chain is built from TRBV2 and TRBJ2-3, with unresolved D. V shed 4 bases and J shed 2 bases, with 22 bases lying between them. This CDR3 spans 18 amino acids. CDR1 is SNHLY and CDR2 is FYNNEI in the germline V gene. CDR3 amino acids: CASSVEAGSAVDTDTQYF. For the CDR3, the DNA is TGTGCCAGCAGTGTAGAGGCTGGCTCCGCGGTAGACACAGATACGCAGTATTTT.

J is TRBJ2-5 and V is TRBV7-6, with D hard to call. The CDR3 extends over 12 amino acids. Trimming shortened V by 4 bases and J by 5 bases, and 8 bases separated the two germline ends. CDR1 and CDR2 (germline): SGHVS, FNYEAQ. CDR3 residues: CASSSARETQYF. The CDR3 coding sequence is TGTGCCAGCAGCTCGGCGCGGGAGACCCAGTACTTC.

The rearrangement joins TRBV13 to TRBJ2-4; D is unclear. V lost 8 bases and J lost 0, with 11 bases in between. The CDR3 is 14 residues long. The germline CDR1 and CDR2 sequences are PRHDT and FYEKMQ (reference sequence). The CDR3 spells CASQASLAKNIQYF. The CDR3 DNA reads as TGTGCCAGCCAAGCATCGCTAGCCAAAAACATTCAGTACTTC. Full variable domain (remainder filled in from reference TRBV13 and TRBJ2-4): AAGVIQSPRHLIKEKRETATLKCYPIPRHDTVYWYQQGPGQDPQFLISFYEKMQSDKGSIPDRFSAQQFSDYHSELNMSSLELGDSALYFCASQASLAKNIQYFGAGTRLSVL.

The chain links TRBV10-3 to TRBJ2-4, with D perhaps matching TRBD1 (5 bases). Trimming stripped 0 bases from V and 9 bases from J, with 12 bases between. Germline CDR1 is ENHRY and CDR2 is SYGVKD. CDR3 size: 14 residues. CDR3 amino acids: CAISESNGASIQYF. The CDR3 bases are TGTGCCATCAGTGAGTCGAATGGGGCGTCCATTCAGTACTTC.

The rearrangement joins TRBV11-2 to TRBJ2-5; 12 positions agree with TRBD2. Trimming removed 4 bases from V and 3 bases from J; junction bases left unmatched: 3. From germline, CDR1 is SGHAT and CDR2 FQNNGV. This CDR3 is 15 amino acids long. CDR3 in amino acids: CASSYLAGGKETQYF. As DNA, the CDR3 is TGTGCCAGCAGCTACCTAGCGGGAGGGAAAGAGACCCAGTACTTC.

The chain links TRBV7-2 to TRBJ1-2; D ambiguous. Per germline, CDR1 SGHTA and CDR2 FQGNSA. The V and J ends lost 0 bases and 2 bases respectively, with 7 bases between them. CDR3 length: 14 amino acids. CDR3 DNA: TGTGCCAGCAGCTTAGCGCCCGCGAACTATGGCTACACCTTC. This sequence encodes CASSLAPANYGYTF.